The T cell receptor beta chain under discussion was sequenced for a study of a mutant IDH1 vaccine in newly diagnosed glioma. V was shortened by 1 base and J by 2 bases, with 11 bases between the two germline ends. CDR1 SEHNR and CDR2 FQNEAQ come from the germline V gene (reference sequence). This CDR3 is built from 15 residues. With regard to this clone: Its matching antigen is unknown.

Study results and limitations: Evidence of vaccine-induced immune responses was documented in about 93% of patients.

Assay used: immunoSEQ multiplex PCR; TCRdb lists only in-frame clones, some missing. In the table there are about 11,000 clones, around 88% of which are singletons. Time point given: week 23, last vaccination. One vaccine dose held 300 ug of mutant IDH1 20-mer peptide and came with topical imiquimod. This TCR derives from a woman in her thirties or forties with glioma. Some clones in this sample may be carry-over from other donors' samples. Source: PBMCs, taken from a glioma patient whose treatment included an IDH1 peptide vaccine. The rearrangement uses TRBV7-9 and TRBJ1-1; TRBD1 is a possible D gene (6 bases). The CDR3 nucleotides are TGTGCCAGCAGCTTAGAGGCCAGGGGCAACACTGAAGCTTTCTTT. It codes for CASSLEARGNTEAFF. The complete variable domain, with remaining parts taken from reference TRBV7-9 and TRBJ1-1, reads DTGVSQNPRHKITKRGQNVTFRCDPISEHNRLYWYRQTLGQGPEFLTYFQNEAQLEKSRLLSDRFSAERPKGSFSTLEIQRTEQGDSAMYLCASSLEARGNTEAFFGQGTRLTVV.